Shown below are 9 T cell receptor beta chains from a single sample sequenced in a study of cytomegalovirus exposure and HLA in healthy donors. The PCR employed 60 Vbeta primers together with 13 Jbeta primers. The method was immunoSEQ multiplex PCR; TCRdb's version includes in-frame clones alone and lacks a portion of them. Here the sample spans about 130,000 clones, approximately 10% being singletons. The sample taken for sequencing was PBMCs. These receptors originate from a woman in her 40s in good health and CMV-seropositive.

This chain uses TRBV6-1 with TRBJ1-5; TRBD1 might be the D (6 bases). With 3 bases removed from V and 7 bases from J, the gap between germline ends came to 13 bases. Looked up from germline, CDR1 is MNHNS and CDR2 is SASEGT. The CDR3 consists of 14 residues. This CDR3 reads CASSDWGGRQPQHF. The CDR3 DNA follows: TGTGCCAGCAGTGATTGGGGGGGGCGACAGCCCCAGCATTTT.

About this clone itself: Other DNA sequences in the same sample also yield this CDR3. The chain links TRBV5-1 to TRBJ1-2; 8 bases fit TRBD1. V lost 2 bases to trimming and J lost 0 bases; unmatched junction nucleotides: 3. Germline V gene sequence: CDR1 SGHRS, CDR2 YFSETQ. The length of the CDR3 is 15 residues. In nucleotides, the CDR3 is TGCGCCAGCAGCTTAGGACAGGGAGCTAACTATGGCTACACCTTC. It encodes CASSLGQGANYGYTF. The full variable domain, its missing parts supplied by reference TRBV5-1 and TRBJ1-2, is KAGVTQTPRYLIKTRGQQVTLSCSPISGHRSVSWYQQTPGQGLQFLFEYFSETQRNKGNFPGRFSGRQFSNSRSEMNVSTLELGDSALYLCASSLGQGANYGYTFGSGTRLTVV.

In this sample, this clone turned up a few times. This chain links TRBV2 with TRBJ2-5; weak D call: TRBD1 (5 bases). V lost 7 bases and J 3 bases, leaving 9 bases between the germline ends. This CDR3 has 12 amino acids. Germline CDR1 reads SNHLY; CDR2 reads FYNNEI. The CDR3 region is CASKETEETQYF. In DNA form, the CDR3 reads TGTGCCAGCAAGGAGACAGAAGAGACCCAGTACTTC.

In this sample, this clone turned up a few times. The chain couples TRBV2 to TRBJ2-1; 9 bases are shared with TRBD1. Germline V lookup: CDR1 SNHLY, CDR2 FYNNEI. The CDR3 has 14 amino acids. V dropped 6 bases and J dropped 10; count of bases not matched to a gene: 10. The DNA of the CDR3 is TGTGCCAGCAGATCCGGGACAGGGTATGGAGAGCAGTTCTTC. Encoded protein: CASRSGTGYGEQFF.

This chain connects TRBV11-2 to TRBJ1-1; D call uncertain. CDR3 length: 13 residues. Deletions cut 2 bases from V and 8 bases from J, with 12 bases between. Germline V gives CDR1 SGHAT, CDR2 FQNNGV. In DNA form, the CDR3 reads TGTGCCAGCAGCTTACCCTTGGGCCGAGAAGCTTTCTTT. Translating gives CASSLPLGREAFF. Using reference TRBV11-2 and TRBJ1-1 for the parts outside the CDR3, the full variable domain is EAGVAQSPRYKIIEKRQSVAFWCNPISGHATLYWYQQILGQGPKLLIQFQNNGVVDDSQLPKDRFSAERLKGVDSTLKIQPAKLEDSAVYLCASSLPLGREAFFGQGTRLTVV.

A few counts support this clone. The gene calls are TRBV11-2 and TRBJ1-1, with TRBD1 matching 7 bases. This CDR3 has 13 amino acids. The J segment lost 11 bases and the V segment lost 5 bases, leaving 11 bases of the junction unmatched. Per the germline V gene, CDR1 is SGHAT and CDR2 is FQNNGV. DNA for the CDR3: TGTGCCAGCAGCGCCGGGACAGAGAACCGGGCTTTCTTT. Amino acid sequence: CASSAGTENRAFF.

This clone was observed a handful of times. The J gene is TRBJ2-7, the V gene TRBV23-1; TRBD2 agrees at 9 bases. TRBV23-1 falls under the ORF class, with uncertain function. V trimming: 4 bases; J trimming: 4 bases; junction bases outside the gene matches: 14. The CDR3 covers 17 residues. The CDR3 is CASSPKLAGPKVYEQYF. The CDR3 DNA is TGCGCCAGCAGTCCAAAGCTAGCGGGGCCAAAAGTTTACGAGCAGTACTTC.

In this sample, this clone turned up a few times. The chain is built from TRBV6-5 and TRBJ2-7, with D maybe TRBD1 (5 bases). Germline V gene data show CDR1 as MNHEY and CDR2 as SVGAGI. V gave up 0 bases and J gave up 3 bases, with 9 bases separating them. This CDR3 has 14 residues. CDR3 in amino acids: CASSYSREVYEQYF. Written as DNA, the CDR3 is TGTGCCAGCAGTTACTCCAGGGAAGTCTACGAGCAGTACTTC.

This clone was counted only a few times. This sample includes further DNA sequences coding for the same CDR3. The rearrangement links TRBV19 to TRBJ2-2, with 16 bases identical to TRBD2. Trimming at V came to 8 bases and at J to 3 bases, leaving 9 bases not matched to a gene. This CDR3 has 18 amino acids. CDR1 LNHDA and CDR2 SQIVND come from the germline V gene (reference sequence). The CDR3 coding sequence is TGTGCCAGTGTTCCGGGACTAGCGGGGGGGCAAGACACCGGGGAGCTGTTTTTT. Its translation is CASVPGLAGGQDTGELFF.